These T cell receptor beta chains were read from a single sample in a study of blood T cell repertoires in COVID-19. Data came from immunoSEQ multiplex PCR; TCRdb stores just in-frame clones and leaves some out. The data show 65,000 to 85,000 clones, 80% to 90% seen once. The sequenced sample was peripheral blood. These receptors were taken from a woman in her late teens or twenties with acute or convalescent COVID-19. Each CDR3 is given with its conserved first and last residue. Fields, in order: J gene, V gene, clone size, D gene, CDR3 DNA, CDR3 protein. D genes are given only for firm matches. Rows may omit the clone size; those that give it use once, few, many or a size class.

>TRBJ2-3|TRBV7-6|NA|TRBD2
TGTGCCAGCAGCTTAGCTTTGCGGGGGACTAGCACAGATACGCAGTATTTT
CASSLALRGTSTDTQYF
>TRBJ1-6|TRBV6-1|NA|NA
TGTGCCAGCAGTGAAACGCAGGGTAGCAATTCACCCCTCCACTTT
CASSETQGSNSPLHF
>TRBJ2-1|TRBV29-1|NA|TRBD2
TGCAGCGATATGGGACTAGCGGGGGACAATGAGCAGTTCTTC
CSDMGLAGDNEQFF
>TRBJ1-4|TRBV18|few|TRBD1
TGTGCCAGCTCACGACAGGGAGGTGAAAAACTGTTTTTT
CASSRQGGEKLFF
>TRBJ1-2|TRBV7-9|NA|TRBD1
TGTGCCAGCAGCTTAGTAGGACAGGTGTATGGCTACACCTTC
CASSLVGQVYGYTF
>TRBJ2-2|TRBV5-5|NA|NA
TGTGCCAGCAGCTTTCGGCAGGGGAACACCGGGGAGCTGTTTTTT
CASSFRQGNTGELFF
>TRBJ2-5|TRBV29-1|few|TRBD2
TGCAGCTCCTACGGGGGGGTAATAGGAGAGACCCAGTACTTC
CSSYGGVIGETQYF
>TRBJ2-1|TRBV12-3/TRBV12-4|NA|NA
TGTGCCAGCAGTCCCCACGCGGGCAATGAGCAGTTCTTC
CASSPHAGNEQFF
>TRBJ2-7|TRBV5-5|NA|TRBD1
TGTGCCAGCAGCCTCCGGGACAGGGGAATCTACGAGCAGTACTTC
CASSLRDRGIYEQYF
>TRBJ2-3|TRBV6-1|once|NA
TGTGCCAGCAGTGAAGTAAAGAACAGACCCACAGATACGCAGTATTTT
CASSEVKNRPTDTQYF
>TRBJ1-2|TRBV10-2|NA|TRBD1
TGCGCCAGCAGTGAGGACAGGGTGACAGGCTACACCTTC
CASSEDRVTGYTF
>TRBJ1-1|TRBV6-1|NA|NA
TGTGCCAGCAGTGAACCCAGGGTGAGCACTGAAGCTTTCTTT
CASSEPRVSTEAFF
>TRBJ2-3|TRBV10-3|NA|TRBD2
TGTGCCATCAGTTTGGGTTTACTAGCGGGGGGAGATACGCAGTATTTT
CAISLGLLAGGDTQYF
>TRBJ1-1|TRBV11-2|NA|TRBD1
TGTGCCAGCAGCAACCGACAGGGGTGGGTGCCTGAAGCTTTCTTT
CASSNRQGWVPEAFF
>TRBJ1-5|TRBV6-6|once|TRBD1
TGTGCCAGCAGTGGACAGGGTGGGAATCAGCCCCAGCATTTT
CASSGQGGNQPQHF
>TRBJ1-2|TRBV7-2|NA|NA
TGTGCCAGCGGAACTTCGGGGGGCCTCTATGGCTACACCTTC
CASGTSGGLYGYTF
>TRBJ2-5|TRBV6-5|NA|TRBD2
TGTGCCAGCAGTCCCGGGGGGGCCCGGGGAGAGACCCAGTACTTC
CASSPGGARGETQYF
>TRBJ1-6|TRBV5-8|NA|NA
TGTGCCAGCAGCTTGCAAACAGGTTTAAATAATTCACCCCTCCACTTT
CASSLQTGLNNSPLHF
>TRBJ2-7|TRBV27|NA|NA
TGTGCCAGCAGTTTATTAGGCGGGCCGAGTGCGTACGAGCAGTACTTC
CASSLLGGPSAYEQYF
>TRBJ2-1|TRBV18|NA|TRBD1
TGTGCCAGCTCACTTAAGACAGGGGGAGGCAATGAGCAGTTCTTC
CASSLKTGGGNEQFF
>TRBJ2-7|TRBV6-5|NA|TRBD2
TGTGCCAGCAGTCGGACTAGCGGGAGGAGAGGGGAGCAGTACTTC
CASSRTSGRRGEQYF
>TRBJ2-7|TRBV10-3|NA|TRBD1
TGTGCCATCAGTGAGTCGGACAGGGGGGTTGACGAGCAGTACTTC
CAISESDRGVDEQYF
>TRBJ1-1|TRBV28|NA|NA
TGTGCCAGCAGTTTTAATTCAGGGCGTTCATCTGAAGCTTTCTTT
CASSFNSGRSSEAFF
>TRBJ2-6|TRBV5-8|NA|TRBD1
TGTGCCAGCAGCACGGGGACAGGGGCAATCTCTACTGGGGCCAACGTCCTGACTTTC
CASSTGTGAISTGANVLTF
>TRBJ2-7|TRBV5-1|NA|TRBD1
TGCGCCAGCAGCGACGGGACAGGGAAATCCTACGAGCAGTACTTC
CASSDGTGKSYEQYF
>TRBJ2-1|TRBV6-6|NA|NA
TGTGCCAGCAGTTACACAGGACTACCGAGGGATGAGCAGTTCTTC
CASSYTGLPRDEQFF
>TRBJ1-5|TRBV21-1|NA|NA
TGTGCCAGCAGCAAAGGTCAGGGAAATTTCAGGAGCAATCAGCCCCAGCATTTT
CASSKGQGNFRSNQPQHF
>TRBJ2-1|TRBV9|NA|NA
TGTGCCAGCAGCGTTAGCTTTAGCTCCTACAATGAGCAGTTCTTC
CASSVSFSSYNEQFF
>TRBJ1-1|TRBV2|once|NA
TGTGCCAGCAGTCATCGGGAGCGGGACACTGAAGCTTTCTTT
CASSHRERDTEAFF
>TRBJ1-1|TRBV7-9|NA|TRBD1
TGTGCCAGCAGCCCCCGGGACAGATTAAACACTGAAGCTTTCTTT
CASSPRDRLNTEAFF